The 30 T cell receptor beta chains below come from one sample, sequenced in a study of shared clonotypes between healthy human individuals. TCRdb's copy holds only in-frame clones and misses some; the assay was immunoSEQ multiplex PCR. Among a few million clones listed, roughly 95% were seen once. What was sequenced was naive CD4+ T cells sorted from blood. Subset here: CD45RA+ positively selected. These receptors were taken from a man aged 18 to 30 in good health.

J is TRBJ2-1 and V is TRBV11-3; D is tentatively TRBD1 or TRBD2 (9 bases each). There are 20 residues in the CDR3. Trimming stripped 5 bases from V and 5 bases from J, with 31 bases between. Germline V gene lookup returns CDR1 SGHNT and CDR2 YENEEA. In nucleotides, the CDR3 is TGTGCCAGCAGCCCCGGACAGGGGAGACTAGCGGAGGGCGGTAACAATGAGCAGTTCTTC. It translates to CASSPGQGRLAEGGNNEQFF.

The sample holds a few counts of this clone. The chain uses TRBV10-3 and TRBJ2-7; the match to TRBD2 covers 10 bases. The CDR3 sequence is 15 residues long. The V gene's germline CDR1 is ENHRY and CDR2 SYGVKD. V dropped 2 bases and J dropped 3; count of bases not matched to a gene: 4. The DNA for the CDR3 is TGTGCCATCAGTGAGGGGTCTAGCGGGAGCTACGAGCAGTACTTC. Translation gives CAISEGSSGSYEQYF.

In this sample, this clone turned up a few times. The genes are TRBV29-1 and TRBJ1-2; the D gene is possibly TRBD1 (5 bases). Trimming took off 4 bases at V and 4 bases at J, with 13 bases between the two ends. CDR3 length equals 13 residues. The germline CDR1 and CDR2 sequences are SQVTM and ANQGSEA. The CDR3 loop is CSVGQGLGYGYTF. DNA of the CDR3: TGCAGCGTTGGCCAGGGTTTAGGCTATGGCTACACCTTC.

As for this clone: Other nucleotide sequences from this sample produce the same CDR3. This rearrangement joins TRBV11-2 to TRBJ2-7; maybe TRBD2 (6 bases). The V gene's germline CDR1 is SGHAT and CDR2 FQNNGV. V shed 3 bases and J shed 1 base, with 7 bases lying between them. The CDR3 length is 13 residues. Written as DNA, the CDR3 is TGTGCCAGCAGCTTGGCGGGGTCCTACGAGCAGTACTTC. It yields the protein CASSLAGSYEQYF.

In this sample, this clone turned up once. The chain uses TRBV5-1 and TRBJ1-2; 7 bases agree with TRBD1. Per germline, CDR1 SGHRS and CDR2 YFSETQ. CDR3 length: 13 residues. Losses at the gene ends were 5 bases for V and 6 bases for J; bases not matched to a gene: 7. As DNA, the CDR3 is TGCGCCAGCAGTTTCGACAGGGTGGATGGCTACACCTTC. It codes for CASSFDRVDGYTF.

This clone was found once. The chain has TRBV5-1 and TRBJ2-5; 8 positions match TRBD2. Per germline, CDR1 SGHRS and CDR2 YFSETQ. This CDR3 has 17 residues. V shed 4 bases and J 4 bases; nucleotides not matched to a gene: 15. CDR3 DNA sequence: TGCGCCAGCAGCCCTGGGATCCTAGCGGGCGGTGGAGAGACCCAGTACTTC. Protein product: CASSPGILAGGGETQYF.

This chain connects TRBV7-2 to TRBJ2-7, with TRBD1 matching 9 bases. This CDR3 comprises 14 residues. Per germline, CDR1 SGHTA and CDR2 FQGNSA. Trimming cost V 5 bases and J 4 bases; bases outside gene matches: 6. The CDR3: CASSPDRGGYEQYF. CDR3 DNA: TGTGCCAGCAGCCCGGACAGGGGAGGTTACGAGCAGTACTTC.

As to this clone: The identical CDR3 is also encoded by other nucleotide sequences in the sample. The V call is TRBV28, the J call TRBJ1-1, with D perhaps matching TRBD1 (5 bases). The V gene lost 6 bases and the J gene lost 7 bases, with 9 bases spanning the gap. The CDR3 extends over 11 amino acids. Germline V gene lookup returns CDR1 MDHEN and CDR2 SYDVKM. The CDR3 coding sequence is TGTGCCAGCAGGTCGGGGGATGAAGCTTTCTTT. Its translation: CASRSGDEAFF.

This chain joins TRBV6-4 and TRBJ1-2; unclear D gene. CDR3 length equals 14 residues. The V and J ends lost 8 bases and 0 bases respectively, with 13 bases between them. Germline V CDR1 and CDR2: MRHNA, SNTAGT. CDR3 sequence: CASSPGIANYGYTF. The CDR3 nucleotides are TGTGCCAGCTCCCCCGGGATAGCTAACTATGGCTACACCTTC.

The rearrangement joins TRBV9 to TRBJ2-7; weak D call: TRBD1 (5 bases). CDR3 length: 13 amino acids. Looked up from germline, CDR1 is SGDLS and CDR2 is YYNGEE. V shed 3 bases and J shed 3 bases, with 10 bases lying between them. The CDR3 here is CASSEQVCYEQYF. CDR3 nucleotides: TGTGCCAGCAGCGAACAGGTCTGCTACGAGCAGTACTTC.

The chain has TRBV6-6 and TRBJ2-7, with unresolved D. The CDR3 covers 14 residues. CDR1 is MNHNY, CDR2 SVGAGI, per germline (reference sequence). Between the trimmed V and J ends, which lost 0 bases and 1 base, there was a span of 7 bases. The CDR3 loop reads CASSYSRESYEQYF. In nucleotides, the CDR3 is TGTGCCAGCAGTTACTCGAGAGAATCCTACGAGCAGTACTTC.

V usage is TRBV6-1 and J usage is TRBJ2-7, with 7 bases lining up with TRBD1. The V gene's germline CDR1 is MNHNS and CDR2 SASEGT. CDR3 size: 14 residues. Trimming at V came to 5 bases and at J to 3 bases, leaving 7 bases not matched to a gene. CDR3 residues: CASSLRDSDYEQYF. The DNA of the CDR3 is TGTGCCAGCAGTCTCCGGGACAGTGACTACGAGCAGTACTTC.

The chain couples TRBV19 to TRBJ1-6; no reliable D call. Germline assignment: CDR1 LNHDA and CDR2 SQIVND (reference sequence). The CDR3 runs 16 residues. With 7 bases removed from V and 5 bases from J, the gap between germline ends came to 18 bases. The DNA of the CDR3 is TGTGCCAGTACCCCCAGTGGCAGCCTAAATAATTCACCCCTCCACTTT. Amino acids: CASTPSGSLNNSPLHF.

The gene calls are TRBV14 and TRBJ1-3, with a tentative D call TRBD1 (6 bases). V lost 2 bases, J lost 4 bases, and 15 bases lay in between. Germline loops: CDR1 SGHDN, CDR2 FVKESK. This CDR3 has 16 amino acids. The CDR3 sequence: CASSQTPGARGNTIYF. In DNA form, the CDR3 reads TGTGCCAGCAGCCAAACGCCGGGGGCGCGCGGAAACACCATATATTTT.

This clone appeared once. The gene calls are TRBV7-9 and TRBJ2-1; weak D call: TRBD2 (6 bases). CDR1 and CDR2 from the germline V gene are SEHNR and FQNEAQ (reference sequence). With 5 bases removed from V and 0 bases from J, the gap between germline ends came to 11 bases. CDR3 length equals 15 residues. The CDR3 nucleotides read TGTGCCAGCAGCAAGACTAGGGGCTCCTACAATGAGCAGTTCTTC. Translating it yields CASSKTRGSYNEQFF.

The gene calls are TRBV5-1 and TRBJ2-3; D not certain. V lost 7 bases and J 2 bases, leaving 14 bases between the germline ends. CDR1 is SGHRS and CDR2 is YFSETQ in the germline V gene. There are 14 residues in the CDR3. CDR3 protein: CASLKSSYTDTQYF. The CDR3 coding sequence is TGCGCCAGCCTCAAGAGCTCCTACACAGATACGCAGTATTTT.

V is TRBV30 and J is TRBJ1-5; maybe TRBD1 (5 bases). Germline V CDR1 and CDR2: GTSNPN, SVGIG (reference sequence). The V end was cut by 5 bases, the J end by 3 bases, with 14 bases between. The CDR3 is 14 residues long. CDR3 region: CAWSLGGVNQPQHF. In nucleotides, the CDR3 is TGTGCCTGGTCCCTGGGAGGGGTCAATCAGCCCCAGCATTTT.

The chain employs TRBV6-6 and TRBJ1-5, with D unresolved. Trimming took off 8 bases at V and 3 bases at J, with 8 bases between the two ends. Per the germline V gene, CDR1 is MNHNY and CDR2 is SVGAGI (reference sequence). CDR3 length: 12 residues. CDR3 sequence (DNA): TGTGCCAGCCATCGACCCAATCAGCCCCAGCATTTT. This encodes CASHRPNQPQHF.

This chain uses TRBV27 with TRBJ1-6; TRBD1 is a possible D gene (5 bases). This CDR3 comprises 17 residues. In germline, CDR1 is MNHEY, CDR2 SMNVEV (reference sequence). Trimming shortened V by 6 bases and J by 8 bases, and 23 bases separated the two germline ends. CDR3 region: CASRLDPGNKRDSPLHF. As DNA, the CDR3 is TGTGCCAGCAGACTTGACCCAGGGAATAAGAGGGATTCACCCCTCCACTTT.

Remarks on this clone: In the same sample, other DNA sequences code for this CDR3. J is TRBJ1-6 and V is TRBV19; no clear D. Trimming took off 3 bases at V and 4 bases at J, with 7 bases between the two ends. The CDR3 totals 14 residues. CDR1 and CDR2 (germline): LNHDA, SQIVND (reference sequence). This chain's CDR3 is CASSIGQYNSPLHF. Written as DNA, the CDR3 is TGTGCCAGTAGTATCGGCCAGTATAATTCACCCCTCCACTTT.

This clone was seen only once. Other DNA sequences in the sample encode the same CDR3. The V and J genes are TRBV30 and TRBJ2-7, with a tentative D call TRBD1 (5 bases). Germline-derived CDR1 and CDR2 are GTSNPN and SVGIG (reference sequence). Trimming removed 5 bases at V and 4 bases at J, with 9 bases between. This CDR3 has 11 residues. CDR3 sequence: CAWRSGYEQYF. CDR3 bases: TGTGCCTGGCGCTCAGGGTACGAGCAGTACTTC.

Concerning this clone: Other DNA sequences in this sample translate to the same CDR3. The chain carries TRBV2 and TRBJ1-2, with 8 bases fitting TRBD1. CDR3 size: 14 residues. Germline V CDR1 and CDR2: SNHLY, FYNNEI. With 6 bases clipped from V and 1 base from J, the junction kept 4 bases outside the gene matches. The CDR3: CASSLGQGNYGYTF. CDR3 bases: TGTGCCAGCAGCTTAGGACAGGGTAACTATGGCTACACCTTC. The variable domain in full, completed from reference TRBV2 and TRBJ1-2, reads EPEVTQTPSHQVTQMGQEVILRCVPISNHLYFYWYRQILGQKVEFLVSFYNNEISEKSEIFDDQFSVERPDGSNFTLKIRSTKLEDSAMYFCASSLGQGNYGYTFGSGTRLTVV.

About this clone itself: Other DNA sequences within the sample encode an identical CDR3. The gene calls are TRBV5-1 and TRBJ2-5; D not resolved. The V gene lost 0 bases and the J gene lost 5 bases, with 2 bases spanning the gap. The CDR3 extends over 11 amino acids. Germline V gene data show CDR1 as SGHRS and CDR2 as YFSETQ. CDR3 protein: CASSLAETQYF. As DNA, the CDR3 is TGCGCCAGCAGCTTGGCTGAGACCCAGTACTTC. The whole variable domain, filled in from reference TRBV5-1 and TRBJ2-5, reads KAGVTQTPRYLIKTRGQQVTLSCSPISGHRSVSWYQQTPGQGLQFLFEYFSETQRNKGNFPGRFSGRQFSNSRSEMNVSTLELGDSALYLCASSLAETQYFGPGTRLLVL.

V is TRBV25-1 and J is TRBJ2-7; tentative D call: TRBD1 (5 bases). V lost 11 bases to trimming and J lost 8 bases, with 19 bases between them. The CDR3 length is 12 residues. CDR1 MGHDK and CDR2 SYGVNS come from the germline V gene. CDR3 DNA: TGTGCCTGCATAAAAGGGGCAGAAAAGCAGTACTTC. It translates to CACIKGAEKQYF.

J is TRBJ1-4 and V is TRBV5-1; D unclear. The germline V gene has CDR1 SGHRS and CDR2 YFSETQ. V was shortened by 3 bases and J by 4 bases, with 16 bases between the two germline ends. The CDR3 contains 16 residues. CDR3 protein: CASSSGAVTSNEKLFF. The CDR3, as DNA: TGCGCCAGCAGCTCTGGAGCAGTAACTAGTAATGAAAAACTGTTTTTT.

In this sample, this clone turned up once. The CDR3 loop reads CASSVNGEVTGELFF. CDR3 nucleotides: TGTGCCAGCAGCGTAAACGGGGAGGTCACCGGGGAGCTGTTTTTT. V usage is TRBV9 and J usage is TRBJ2-2; maybe TRBD2 (6 bases). The germline V and J ends were trimmed by 1 base and 4 bases, with 11 bases remaining between them. This CDR3 is built from 15 residues. The germline gives CDR1 SGDLS, CDR2 YYNGEE.

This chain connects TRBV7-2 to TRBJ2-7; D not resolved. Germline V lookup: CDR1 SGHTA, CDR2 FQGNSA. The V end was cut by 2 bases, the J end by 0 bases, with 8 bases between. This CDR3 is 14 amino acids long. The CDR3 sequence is CASSLQQNSYEQYF. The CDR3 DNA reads TGTGCCAGCAGCTTACAACAGAACTCCTACGAGCAGTACTTC.

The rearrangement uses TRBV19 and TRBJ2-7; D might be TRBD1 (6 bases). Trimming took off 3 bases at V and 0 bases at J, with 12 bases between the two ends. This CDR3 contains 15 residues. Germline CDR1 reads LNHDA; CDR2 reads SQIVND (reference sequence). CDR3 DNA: TGTGCCAGTAGTATCTTAGTACAGGGCTCCTACGAGCAGTACTTC. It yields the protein CASSILVQGSYEQYF.

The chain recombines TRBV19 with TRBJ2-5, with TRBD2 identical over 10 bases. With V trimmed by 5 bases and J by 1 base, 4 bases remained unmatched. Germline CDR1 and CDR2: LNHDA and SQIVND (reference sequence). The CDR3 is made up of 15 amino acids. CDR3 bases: TGTGCCAGTAGTCCGGGACTAGCGTCCCAAGAGACCCAGTACTTC. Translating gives CASSPGLASQETQYF.

This CDR3 is CASSSPGQGYYGYTF. The CDR3 DNA is TGCGCCAGCAGCTCCCCGGGACAAGGTTACTATGGCTACACCTTC. The rearrangement links TRBV5-1 to TRBJ1-2; the D gene is possibly TRBD1 (6 bases). Germline lookup yields CDR1 SGHRS and CDR2 YFSETQ. With 3 bases removed from V and 3 bases from J, the gap between germline ends came to 15 bases. This CDR3 contains 15 residues.